This TCR beta chain was documented in a study of shared clonotypes between healthy human individuals. The study's findings and limits: Across a few donors, naive CD4 shared roughly 5.2%, naive CD8 around 4%, memory CD4 more than 2%, memory CD8 roughly 0.37%.

About this clone itself: Its antigen is currently unknown.

Per germline, CDR1 LGHNA and CDR2 YNFKEQ. The V gene end was trimmed by 4 bases and the J gene end by 3 bases; junction bases not matched to a gene: 17. The CDR3 runs 18 residues. Positive CCR7 selection of CD45RO-negative cells yielded the naive CD8 cells, and terminally differentiated effector memory CD45RA+ cells were excluded. Generated by immunoSEQ multiplex PCR, the TCRdb table keeps only in-frame clones and is missing some. The sample contains 750,000 to 1,000,000 clones, 80% to 95% of which appear only once. This chain joins TRBV4-2 and TRBJ2-7, with 8 nucleotides matching TRBD2. The source material was naive CD8+ T cells sorted from blood. The sequence derives from a man aged 25 to 40 in good health. The chain's CDR3 is CASSPHQGSGTSSYEQYF. DNA for the CDR3: TGTGCCAGCAGCCCACACCAGGGTAGCGGGACCTCGAGCTACGAGCAGTACTTC.